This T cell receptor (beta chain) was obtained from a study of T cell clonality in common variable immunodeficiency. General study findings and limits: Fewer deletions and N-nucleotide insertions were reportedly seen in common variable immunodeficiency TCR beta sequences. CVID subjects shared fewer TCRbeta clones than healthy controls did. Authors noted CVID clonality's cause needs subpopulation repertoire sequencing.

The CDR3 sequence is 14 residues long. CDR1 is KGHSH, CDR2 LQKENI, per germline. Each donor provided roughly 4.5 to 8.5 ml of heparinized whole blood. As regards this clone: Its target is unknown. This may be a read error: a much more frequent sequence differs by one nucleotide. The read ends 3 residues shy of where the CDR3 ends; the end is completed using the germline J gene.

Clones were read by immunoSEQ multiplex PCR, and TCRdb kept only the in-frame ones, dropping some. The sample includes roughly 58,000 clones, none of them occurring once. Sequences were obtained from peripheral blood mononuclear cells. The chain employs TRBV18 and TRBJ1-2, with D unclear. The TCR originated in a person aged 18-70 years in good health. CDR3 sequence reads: CASSAAGFQETYTF. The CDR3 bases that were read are TGTGCCAGCTCAGCCGCGGGGTTCCAAGAGACC.